The 2 T cell receptor beta chains given below trace back to one sample, sequenced in a study of identical twins. Each CDR3 protein is one row after TCRdb ran MiXCR on the 5' RACE reads. The repertoire holds around 470,000 distinct CDR3 sequences, with 13% to 15% as singletons. These data are also associated with another study on yellow fever vaccine responses in identical twins.

The material sequenced was CD4+ T cells sorted from blood. The origin of the receptors is a woman aged 18-30 years in good health.

The rearrangement uses TRBV29-1 and TRBJ2-5; 8 bases are shared with TRBD2. Germline CDR1 is SQVTM and CDR2 is ANQGSEA. J gave up 1 base and V 7 bases, and 5 bases lay outside the gene matches. The CDR3 totals 13 residues. The CDR3 is CSAPGTSQETQYF. In nucleotides, the CDR3 is TGCAGCGCCCCAGGGACTAGCCAAGAGACCCAGTACTTC.

The chain has TRBV20-1 and TRBJ2-1, with TRBD2 as a possible D gene (5 bases). Germline-derived CDR1 and CDR2 are DFQATT and SNEGSKA (reference sequence). CDR3 size: 14 residues. V lost 8 bases and J lost 1, with 15 bases in between. For the CDR3, the DNA is TGCAGTCAGAGCGGAGGAGGATCCTACAATGAGCAGTTCTTC. It encodes CSQSGGGSYNEQFF.